Listed below are T cell receptor beta chains from one sample, sequenced in a study of cytomegalovirus exposure and HLA in healthy donors. The repertoire was sequenced with immunoSEQ multiplex PCR; TCRdb's copy has only in-frame clones and lacks some. The sample totals about 72,000 clones. Sequences were obtained from PBMCs. These receptor sequences come from a man aged 35 to 55 in good health and CMV-seronegative. The CDR3 runs from the conserved cysteine through the conserved F or W. D genes are given only for firm matches.

>.|TRBV7-9|TRBJ2-5
TGTGCCAGCAGTCGAGGAGAGACCCAGTACTTC
CASSRGETQYF
>.|TRBV30|TRBJ1-6
TGTGCCTGGAGTGTACAGGGATGGAATAATTCACCCCTCCACTTT
CAWSVQGWNNSPLHF
>.|TRBV19|TRBJ1-1
TGTGCCAGTAGCCAGCAACAGGGAGCGACTATGAACACTGAAGCTTTCTTT
CASSQQQGATMNTEAFF
>.|TRBV6-5|TRBJ2-1
TGTGCCAGCAGTTCATTTGATGAGCAGTTCTTC
CASSSFDEQFF
>TRBD1|TRBV18|TRBJ2-4
TGTGCCAGCTCAACCTCGACAGGGGCAGTAGCCAAAAACATTCAGTACTTC
CASSTSTGAVAKNIQYF
>TRBD1|TRBV18|TRBJ1-6
TGTGCCAGCTCACCACTTCCGGGACAGAGCTCCTATAATTCACCCCTCCACTTT
CASSPLPGQSSYNSPLHF
>.|TRBV14|TRBJ1-1
TGTGCCAGCAGCCCCTTTAAGGGGCCCGCTTTCTTT
CASSPFKGPAFF
>.|TRBV6-1|TRBJ1-5
TGTGCCACGGATAAGGGAGGCTATCAGCCCCAGCATTTT
CATDKGGYQPQHF
>TRBD2|TRBV10-3|TRBJ2-3
TGTGCCATCACTGCTGGGACTAGCGGGTTACTTGATACGCAGTATTTT
CAITAGTSGLLDTQYF
>.|TRBV5-6|TRBJ1-6
TGTGCCAGCAGCTTGGTAGGGGGGGATTCACCCCTCCACTTT
CASSLVGGDSPLHF
>.|TRBV28|TRBJ2-1
TGTGCCAGCAGTTTGGCAGGAGGCTACAATGAGCAGTTCTTC
CASSLAGGYNEQFF
>.|TRBV6-5|TRBJ2-5
TGTGCCAGCAGTTATCGACAGGTGGAGACCCAGTACTTC
CASSYRQVETQYF
>.|TRBV4-1|TRBJ2-7
TGCGCCAGCAGCCTTACGACAGTGTCCTCCTACGAGCAGTACTTC
CASSLTTVSSYEQYF
>.|TRBV7-9|TRBJ2-5
TGTGCCAGCAGCAAATCGACGGGATACCAAGAGACCCAGTACTTC
CASSKSTGYQETQYF
>TRBD1|TRBV10-1|TRBJ1-1
TGCGCCAGCAGTGAGTCAAAAAACACAGGGGACCATGAAGCTTTCTTT
CASSESKNTGDHEAFF
>TRBD1|TRBV6-1|TRBJ1-1
TGTGCCAGCAGTGGTTCACAGGGGAAGACTGAAGCTTTCTTT
CASSGSQGKTEAFF
>.|TRBV30|TRBJ2-3
TGTGCCTGGAGTGTACGAACGGGGGCAGATACGCAGTATTTT
CAWSVRTGADTQYF
>.|TRBV5-4|TRBJ2-5
TGTGCCAGCAGCCCCAACGGGGGAGAGACCCAGTACTTC
CASSPNGGETQYF
>.|TRBV28|TRBJ1-6
TGTGCCAGCAGTCTCAGGCAGGCCGATTCACCCCTCCACTTT
CASSLRQADSPLHF
>.|TRBV6-5|TRBJ1-2
TGTGCCAGCAGTTACGTAGCTAACTATGGCTACACCTTC
CASSYVANYGYTF
>TRBD1|TRBV9|TRBJ1-1
TGTGCCAGCAGCGTGGGGGGGACAGGGGGCTGGAACACTGAAGCTTTCTTT
CASSVGGTGGWNTEAFF
>TRBD2|TRBV4-2|TRBJ2-4
TGTGCCAGCAGCCAAGAAGACCGTCCGGGGGGAAACATTCAGTACTTC
CASSQEDRPGGNIQYF
>TRBD1|TRBV30|TRBJ1-5
TGTGCCTGGAGTGTATCGCTCGGGGACAGGGCAAATCAGCCCCAGCATTTT
CAWSVSLGDRANQPQHF
>.|TRBV4-1|TRBJ2-2
TGCGCCAGCAGCCAAGTCGGGACAATAGGCACCGGGGAGCTGTTTTTT
CASSQVGTIGTGELFF
>.|TRBV5-1|TRBJ1-2
TGCGCCAGCAGCTCCAAGACAGGATCCTATGGCTACACCTTC
CASSSKTGSYGYTF
>.|TRBV5-1|TRBJ2-5
TGCGCCAGCAGCCCCCTGTCAGGGACTCAAGAGACCCAGTACTTC
CASSPLSGTQETQYF
>TRBD1|TRBV6-6|TRBJ1-2
TGTGCCAGCAGTTCTCTTGGGACAGGGGCGGGCTACACCTTC
CASSSLGTGAGYTF
>TRBD1|TRBV18|TRBJ1-5
TGTGCCAGCTCACCATCAGGACCGCAGGGGGCGGATCAGCCCCAGCATTTT
CASSPSGPQGADQPQHF
>.|TRBV28|TRBJ1-6
TGTGCCAGCAGCCGCGATTCCTATAATTCACCCCTCCACTTT
CASSRDSYNSPLHF
>TRBD2|TRBV7-6|TRBJ2-2
TGTGCCAGCACGGGTGCGGGGGGTCATTACACCGGGGAGCTGTTTTTT
CASTGAGGHYTGELFF
>.|TRBV27|TRBJ1-5
TGTGCCAGCAGTTTAAGAGGCGAGCCCCAGCATTTT
CASSLRGEPQHF
>.|TRBV29-1|TRBJ1-2
TGCAGCGTTGTCGGAGGCGATTATGGCTACACCTTC
CSVVGGDYGYTF
>TRBD2|TRBV4-1|TRBJ2-2
TGCGCCAGCAGATCACACCCTAGCGGGGGGCCCTACACCGGGGAGCTGTTTTTT
CASRSHPSGGPYTGELFF
>TRBD1|TRBV27|TRBJ1-6
TGTGCCAGCAGTTCAGATCCTACAGGGGCGGTTTCACCCCTCCACTTT
CASSSDPTGAVSPLHF
>.|TRBV5-4|TRBJ2-6
TGTGCCAGCAGCGCCGGGGGAGACTCTGGGGCCAACGTCCTGACTTTC
CASSAGGDSGANVLTF
>TRBD1|TRBV10-3|TRBJ2-3
TGTGCCATCAGCCCGGGACAGGGTCACACAGATACGCAGTATTTT
CAISPGQGHTDTQYF
>.|TRBV11-2|TRBJ1-2
TGTGCCAGCACCCGCCCGGACACCTCCTATGGCTACACCTTC
CASTRPDTSYGYTF
>TRBD2|TRBV13|TRBJ2-5
TGTGCCAGCAGCAAGCCGGGACTAGCGGAACAAGAGACCCAGTACTTC
CASSKPGLAEQETQYF
>.|TRBV7-6|TRBJ1-6
TGTGCCAGCGGCACAGGGTTTGATTCACCCCTCCACTTT
CASGTGFDSPLHF
>TRBD2|TRBV5-6|TRBJ2-3
TGTGCCAGCAGCCCCGGACTAGCGACAGATACGCAGTATTTT
CASSPGLATDTQYF
>TRBD1|TRBV7-8|TRBJ1-1
TGTGCCAGCAGCCGAACACAGGGGGCCACGGGAGGAACTGAAGCTTTCTTT
CASSRTQGATGGTEAFF
>.|TRBV6-5|TRBJ2-1
TGTGCCAGCAGCAAAGGTTGGAGGTTCTACAATGAGCAGTTCTTC
CASSKGWRFYNEQFF